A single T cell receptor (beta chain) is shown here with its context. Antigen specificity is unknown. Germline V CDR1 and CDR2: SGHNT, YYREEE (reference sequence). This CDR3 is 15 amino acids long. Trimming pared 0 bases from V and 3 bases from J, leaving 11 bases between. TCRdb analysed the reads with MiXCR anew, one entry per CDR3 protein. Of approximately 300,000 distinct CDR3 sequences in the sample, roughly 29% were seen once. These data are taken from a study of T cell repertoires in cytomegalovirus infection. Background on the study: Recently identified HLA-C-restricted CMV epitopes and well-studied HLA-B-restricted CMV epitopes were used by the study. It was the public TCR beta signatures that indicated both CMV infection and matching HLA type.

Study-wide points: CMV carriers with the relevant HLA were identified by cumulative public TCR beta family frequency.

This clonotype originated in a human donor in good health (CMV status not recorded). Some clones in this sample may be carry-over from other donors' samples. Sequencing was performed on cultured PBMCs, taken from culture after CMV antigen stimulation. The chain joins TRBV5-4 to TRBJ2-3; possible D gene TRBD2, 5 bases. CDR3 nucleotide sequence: TGTGCCAGCAGCTTGGAGCGGAGTAAGACAGATACGCAGTATTTT. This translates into CASSLERSKTDTQYF. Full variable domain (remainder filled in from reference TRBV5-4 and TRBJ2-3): ETGVTQSPTHLIKTRGQQVTLRCSSQSGHNTVSWYQQALGQGPQFIFQYYREEENGRGNFPPRFSGLQFPNYSSELNVNALELDDSALYLCASSLERSKTDTQYFGPGTRLTVL.